The T cell receptor beta chain described here comes from a study of blood T cell repertoires in COVID-19. At the level of the study: PBMCs, B-cell-depleted T cells, or T cells provided the cDNA or gDNA that made up the material.

This clone was recorded once. Trimming pared 4 bases from V and 1 base from J, leaving 8 bases between. Germline CDR1 SGHTA, CDR2 FQGTGA. The CDR3 is 15 residues long. In the original analysis: Reference gene primer amplification yielded estimated nucleated cell counts. The data were produced by immunoSEQ multiplex PCR, yet TCRdb's version contains in-frame clones alone and is incomplete. From that table come the V and J calls and clone size; the DNA was used to work out D and trimming. The data show fewer than 200,000 clones, approximately 86% seen once. This sequence originates from a man between 60 and 75 years old who had recovered from COVID-19. Sequenced: peripheral blood. This chain connects TRBV7-3 to TRBJ2-6, with D unclear. The CDR3 region has the DNA TGTGCCAGCAGCTATTCGGGTTCTGGGGCCAACGTCCTGACTTTC. This encodes CASSYSGSGANVLTF. Drawing the rest from reference TRBV7-3 and TRBJ2-6, the complete variable domain is GAGVSQTPSNKVTEKGKYVELRCDPISGHTALYWYRQSLGQGPEFLIYFQGTGAADDSGLPNDRFFAVRPEGSVSTLKIQRTERGDSAVYLCASSYSGSGANVLTFGAGSRLTVL.